What follows are 14 T cell receptor beta chains derived from one specimen sequenced in a study of T cell responses to AZD1222 COVID-19 vaccine. Sequencing was performed with immunoSEQ multiplex PCR; in TCRdb, only in-frame clones are kept and a portion is missing. There are some 180,000 clones in the sample; approximately 90% occur only once, and 1.5% to 2% lies in the top ten. The sample here was peripheral blood, taken 28 days after the second AZD1222 dose. Every receptor here comes from an adult who received the AZD1222 COVID-19 vaccine.

This clone has just one count. The chain joins TRBV20-1 to TRBJ2-7, with a weak D call TRBD1 (5 bases). V dropped 3 bases and J dropped 7 bases, with 10 bases sitting between them. Germline V gene lookup returns CDR1 DFQATT and CDR2 SNEGSKA (reference sequence). This CDR3 spans 11 amino acids. DNA of the CDR3: TGCAGTGCTAGGGGGCCGAGAGAGCAGTACTTC. Amino acids: CSARGPREQYF.

J is TRBJ2-7 and V is TRBV12-3 or TRBV12-4; no definite D call. Trimming removed 3 bases from V and 3 bases from J, with 9 bases in between. The CDR3 is 13 amino acids. The CDR3 DNA reads TGTGCCAGCAGTTTCGGAGTGGACTACGAGCAGTACTTC. Its translation is CASSFGVDYEQYF.

J is TRBJ1-2 and V is TRBV9; TRBD1 agrees at 8 bases. After removal of 4 bases from V and 8 bases from J, the junction contained 7 bases not matched to a gene. Germline loops: CDR1 SGDLS, CDR2 YYNGEE. There are 13 residues in the CDR3. CDR3 in amino acids: CASSLDRGVGYTF. CDR3 sequence (DNA): TGTGCCAGCAGCCTCGACAGGGGTGTCGGCTACACCTTC.

The V and J genes are TRBV5-5 and TRBJ2-7, with 8 positions matching TRBD1. Trimming took 1 base from V and 2 from J; bases not matched to a gene: 2. Germline values: CDR1 SGHKS, CDR2 YYEKEE (reference sequence). This CDR3 region has 14 residues. The CDR3 coding sequence is TGTGCCAGCAGCTTGTCGACAGGGGCCTACGAGCAGTACTTC. Translation gives CASSLSTGAYEQYF.

This clone was seen once. CDR3 nucleotides: TGTGCCAGTAGTAGAGGCCCGACGGGGGCCCTTTCGCAGACCCAGTACTTC. Translated: CASSRGPTGALSQTQYF. This chain links TRBV19 with TRBJ2-5; perhaps D is TRBD1 or TRBD2 (6 bases each). Looked up from germline, CDR1 is LNHDA and CDR2 is SQIVND (reference sequence). This CDR3 spans 17 amino acids. Trimming removed 4 bases from V and 6 bases from J, with 24 bases in between.

This chain connects TRBV9 to TRBJ2-7; 8 positions match TRBD2. Germline V gene data show CDR1 as SGDLS and CDR2 as YYNGEE. V lost 6 bases, J lost 5 bases, and 13 bases stayed unmatched. This CDR3 has 15 amino acids. Here the CDR3 DNA reads TGTGCCAGCATCCCTCGCGGGGGGCGCCTCGACGAGCAGTACTTC. Translated, it gives CASIPRGGRLDEQYF.

The chain has TRBV2 and TRBJ2-5; D uncertain. Deletions cut 6 bases from V and 5 bases from J, with 19 bases between. The CDR3 is made up of 15 amino acids. Per germline, CDR1 SNHLY and CDR2 FYNNEI. CDR3 coding DNA: TGTGCCAGCAGAGAGACCCAGATCCCATCGGAGACCCAGTACTTC. The encoded protein is CASRETQIPSETQYF. Combining the CDR3 with reference TRBV2 and TRBJ2-5 gives the whole variable domain EPEVTQTPSHQVTQMGQEVILRCVPISNHLYFYWYRQILGQKVEFLVSFYNNEISEKSEIFDDQFSVERPDGSNFTLKIRSTKLEDSAMYFCASRETQIPSETQYFGPGTRLLVL.

This chain joins TRBV9 and TRBJ1-1; D remains unclear. V lost 0 bases to trimming and J lost 4 bases, with 10 bases between them. The CDR3 is 14 amino acids. Germline loops: CDR1 SGDLS, CDR2 YYNGEE. DNA for the CDR3: TGTGCCAGCAGCGTAGCCCCACGGGGCACTGAAGCTTTCTTT. Its protein is CASSVAPRGTEAFF.

This chain uses TRBV27 with TRBJ1-6; TRBD1 might be the D (5 bases). Trimming took 3 bases from V and 0 from J, leaving 9 bases between them. Germline CDR1 and CDR2: MNHEY and SMNVEV (reference sequence). The CDR3 is 16 amino acids. The CDR3 reads CASSLGESSYNSPLHF. In nucleotides, the CDR3 is TGTGCCAGCAGTTTGGGGGAGAGCTCCTATAATTCACCCCTCCACTTT.

The chain combines TRBV20-1 with TRBJ2-1; tentative D call: TRBD1 (5 bases). With 2 bases removed from V and 8 bases from J, the gap between germline ends came to 7 bases. Germline values: CDR1 DFQATT, CDR2 SNEGSKA (reference sequence). CDR3 length: 11 residues. The CDR3 DNA reads TGCAGTGCTAGAAGGGGTTATGAGCAGTTCTTC. Its translation is CSARRGYEQFF.

The V and J genes are TRBV5-6 and TRBJ1-2; D remains unclear. Looked up from germline, CDR1 is SGHDT and CDR2 is YYEEEE. Trimming left V 0 bases short and J 8 bases short, with 5 bases between. The CDR3 runs to 11 residues. Here the CDR3 reads CASSLAQGYTF. The CDR3 DNA is TGTGCCAGCAGCTTGGCCCAAGGCTACACCTTC.

The gene calls are TRBV6-2 or TRBV6-3 and TRBJ2-6, with D perhaps matching TRBD1 (5 bases). Germline CDR1 and CDR2: MNHEY and SVGEGT. The CDR3 has 18 amino acids. Trimming took 5 bases from V and 0 from J, leaving 17 bases between them. CDR3 in DNA: TGTGCCAGCAGTCAGACAGCCGTACTTGTCTCTGGGGCCAACGTCCTGACTTTC. As protein: CASSQTAVLVSGANVLTF.

This clone was picked up one time. The gene calls are TRBV10-1 and TRBJ2-1, with TRBD2 matching 8 bases. The ends lost 6 bases at V and 4 bases at J; junction bases unmatched: 8. The CDR3 is 15 amino acids. Germline loops: CDR1 WNHNN, CDR2 SYGVQD (reference sequence). CDR3 DNA sequence: TGCGCCAGCAGCCCGGGACTAGGGTTGTACAATGAGCAGTTCTTC. This translates into CASSPGLGLYNEQFF.

The chain links TRBV5-4 to TRBJ2-1; maybe TRBD2 (5 bases). The CDR3 has 13 residues. Trimming shortened V by 1 base and J by 6 bases, and 8 bases separated the two germline ends. From germline, CDR1 is SGHNT and CDR2 YYREEE (reference sequence). CDR3 DNA: TGTGCCAGCAGCTTGTCGGGATTCAATGAGCAGTTCTTC. Its protein product is CASSLSGFNEQFF.